The present T cell receptor beta chain was sequenced within a study of T-cell reconstitution after alpha-beta-depleted transplantation in children. Study-level findings and limits: When one year had passed after transplant, most T-cell counts and diversity came from newly produced T cells. Two months or so post-transplant, alpha-beta T cells reportedly derived from several hundred expanded graft clones.

This clonotype was seen once. Antigen specificity is unknown. The CDR3 spans 14 residues. CDR1 is SGHDT, CDR2 YYEEEE, per germline. The V end was cut by 4 bases, the J end by 7 bases, with 18 bases between. A library of TCRbeta sequences, prepared with unique molecular identifiers, was generated. Each CDR3 protein gets one entry after TCRdb re-called the PCR reads with MiXCR. Of 300,000 to 400,000 distinct CDR3 sequences in the sample, 15% to 20% were seen once. V usage is TRBV5-6 and J usage is TRBJ2-7; D may match TRBD1 or TRBD2 (5 bases each). The source of this sequence is a male patient aged 2 to 9 who had a stem cell transplant for acute lymphoblastic leukemia, so the T cells may come from the graft donor. The material was PBMCs, mostly from graft donor cells, obtained 360 days after TCRalphabeta/CD19-depleted stem cell transplant. The CDR3 region has the DNA TGTGCCAGCAGCGTCATGAGGGGCTCTATGGAGCAGTACTTC. It encodes CASSVMRGSMEQYF. Full variable domain (missing parts from reference TRBV5-6 and TRBJ2-7): DAGVTQSPTHLIKTRGQQVTLRCSPKSGHDTVSWYQQALGQGPQFIFQYYEEEERQRGNFPDRFSGHQFPNYSSELNVNALLLGDSALYLCASSVMRGSMEQYFGPGTRLTVT.